These 16 T cell receptor beta chains were all obtained from the same sample, sequenced in a study of PD-1 and CTLA-4 blockade in melanoma. Sequencing used immunoSEQ multiplex PCR; TCRdb keeps in-frame clones, though not all of them. The sample records about 16,000 clones, around three quarters being singletons. This specimen was CD8+ T cells from peripheral blood, taken from a patient given anti-PD-1 treatment. Receptors were obtained from a human donor with melanoma.

The J gene is TRBJ1-4, the V gene TRBV27; 8 bases match TRBD1. Unmatched junction bases numbered 5, after V lost 3 bases and J lost 2 bases. CDR1 is MNHEY and CDR2 is SMNVEV in the germline V gene (reference sequence). The CDR3 runs 16 residues. The CDR3 DNA follows: TGTGCCAGCAGTTTGTACAGGGGGAGGACTAATGAAAAACTGTTTTTT. Translated, it gives CASSLYRGRTNEKLFF.

The CDR3 region has the DNA TGTGCCAGCAGTGACCCGGGACAGGGGGATGCCGAGCAGTACTTC. It is translated as CASSDPGQGDAEQYF. The chain has TRBV6-4 and TRBJ2-7, with 11 nucleotides matching TRBD1. Germline lookup yields CDR1 MRHNA and CDR2 SNTAGT. The CDR3 runs to 15 residues. After removal of 2 bases from V and 6 bases from J, the junction contained 6 bases not matched to a gene.

CDR3 sequence: CASSPPGLYEQYF. The DNA of the CDR3 is TGTGCCAGCAGCCCTCCGGGTTTATACGAGCAGTACTTC. The V call is TRBV12-3 or TRBV12-4, the J call TRBJ2-7, with D hard to call. Trimming cost V 6 bases and J 4 bases, with 13 bases left between them. The CDR3 totals 13 residues.

The chain links TRBV6-2 or TRBV6-3 to TRBJ1-5, with D possibly matching TRBD1 (5 bases). The CDR3 runs 15 residues. V lost 0 bases, J lost 1 base, and 7 bases lay in between. Germline assignment: CDR1 MNHEY and CDR2 SVGEGT. The CDR3 sequence: CASSYSRDSNQPQHF. In nucleotides, the CDR3 is TGTGCCAGCAGTTACTCGAGGGACAGCAATCAGCCCCAGCATTTT.

V gene TRBV27 combines with J gene TRBJ2-7, with D tentatively TRBD1 or TRBD2 (7 bases each). Germline loops: CDR1 MNHEY, CDR2 SMNVEV (reference sequence). CDR3 length: 14 amino acids. The ends were cut back, 6 bases at V and 2 bases at J, with 14 bases in the middle. CDR3 sequence (DNA): TGTGCCAGCAGGTCAGGGGGGGCTACCTACGAGCAGTACTTC. It encodes CASRSGGATYEQYF.

A few counts support this clone. The chain combines TRBV7-9 with TRBJ1-1, with D possibly matching TRBD1 (6 bases). Per the germline V gene, CDR1 is SEHNR and CDR2 is FQNEAQ (reference sequence). The CDR3 is made up of 14 amino acids. V gave up 5 bases and J gave up 7 bases, with 17 bases separating them. CDR3 nucleotides: TGTGCCAGCAGCCGGACAGTCGGCTGGAATGAAGCTTTCTTT. This codes for CASSRTVGWNEAFF. Full variable domain (remainder filled in from reference TRBV7-9 and TRBJ1-1): DTGVSQNPRHKITKRGQNVTFRCDPISEHNRLYWYRQTLGQGPEFLTYFQNEAQLEKSRLLSDRFSAERPKGSFSTLEIQRTEQGDSAMYLCASSRTVGWNEAFFGQGTRLTVV.

The chain uses TRBV13 and TRBJ2-7; D remains unclear. This CDR3 region has 15 residues. Germline loops: CDR1 PRHDT, CDR2 FYEKMQ (reference sequence). Trimming shortened V by 5 bases and J by 5 bases, and 19 bases separated the two germline ends. CDR3 bases: TGTGCCAGCAGCCTCCGGGCTTTCGATACGGACGAGCAGTACTTC. Amino acids: CASSLRAFDTDEQYF.

The V gene is TRBV19, the J gene TRBJ2-7; possible D gene TRBD2, 5 bases. Germline lookup yields CDR1 LNHDA and CDR2 SQIVND (reference sequence). Trimming took off 3 bases at V and 2 bases at J, with 14 bases between the two ends. The CDR3 covers 15 residues. DNA for the CDR3: TGTGCCAGTAGTATGGGCCCTGACTACGCCTACGAGCAGTACTTC. Protein product: CASSMGPDYAYEQYF.

V gene TRBV21-1 combines with J gene TRBJ2-1; TRBD2 was called by the table and not checked on the DNA. TRBV21-1 is a pseudogene segment. The CDR3 is 19 residues long. In DNA, the CDR3 is TGTGCCAGCAGCCCCCTCCGGACTAGCGGGACTAGCTCCTACAATGAGCAGTTCTTC. It yields the protein CASSPLRTSGTSSYNEQFF.

In this sample, this clone is medium-sized. The genes are TRBV27 and TRBJ1-5, with 9 bases lining up with TRBD1. CDR1 is MNHEY, CDR2 SMNVEV, per germline (reference sequence). The CDR3 is made up of 14 amino acids. V shed 3 bases and J 7 bases; nucleotides not matched to a gene: 4. CDR3 in amino acids: CASSLEGTGQPQHF. The CDR3 coding sequence is TGTGCCAGCAGTTTGGAGGGGACAGGGCAGCCCCAGCATTTT.

This chain joins TRBV7-8 and TRBJ2-7; 12 nucleotides match TRBD1. The CDR3 is made up of 19 amino acids. CDR1 SGHVS and CDR2 FQNEAQ come from the germline V gene. After removal of 2 bases from V and 3 bases from J, the junction contained 14 bases not matched to a gene. CDR3 amino acids: CASSLWRLGTGGAIYEQYF. In DNA, the CDR3 is TGTGCCAGCAGCTTATGGCGCCTGGGGACAGGGGGCGCGATCTACGAGCAGTACTTC. The full variable domain, completed using reference TRBV7-8 and TRBJ2-7, is GAGVSQSPRYKVAKRGQDVALRCDPISGHVSLFWYQQALGQGPEFLTYFQNEAQLDKSGLPSDRFFAERPEGSVSTLKIQRTQQEDSAVYLCASSLWRLGTGGAIYEQYFGPGTRLTVT.

The chain is built from TRBV5-1 and TRBJ2-7; 9 nucleotides line up with TRBD1. This CDR3 is built from 14 residues. The germline CDR1 and CDR2 sequences are SGHRS and YFSETQ. Trimming at V came to 4 bases and at J to 2 bases, leaving 4 bases not matched to a gene. The DNA for the CDR3 is TGCGCCAGCAGCGGGGGGACAGGGCCCTACGAGCAGTACTTC. This gives the protein CASSGGTGPYEQYF. The variable domain in full, completed from reference TRBV5-1 and TRBJ2-7, reads KAGVTQTPRYLIKTRGQQVTLSCSPISGHRSVSWYQQTPGQGLQFLFEYFSETQRNKGNFPGRFSGRQFSNSRSEMNVSTLELGDSALYLCASSGGTGPYEQYFGPGTRLTVT.

The rearrangement links TRBV25-1 to TRBJ2-7, with TRBD2 identical over 9 bases. The V gene end was trimmed by 8 bases and the J gene end by 3 bases; junction bases not matched to a gene: 5. CDR1 MGHDK and CDR2 SYGVNS come from the germline V gene. The CDR3 contains 13 residues. The CDR3 here is CASAGGQSYEQYF. The DNA for the CDR3 is TGTGCCAGCGCGGGGGGGCAGAGCTACGAGCAGTACTTC.

This rearrangement joins TRBV27 to TRBJ2-2; D remains unclear. The CDR3 contains 14 residues. Germline CDR1 MNHEY, CDR2 SMNVEV (reference sequence). Trimming stripped 2 bases from V and 3 bases from J, with 7 bases between. This CDR3 reads CASSLVQYTGELFF. In DNA, the CDR3 is TGTGCCAGCAGTTTAGTACAGTACACCGGGGAGCTGTTTTTT.

In its sample, this clone was seen once. The chain joins TRBV20-1 to TRBJ2-1, with TRBD1 matching over 7 bases. Germline loops: CDR1 DFQATT, CDR2 SNEGSKA (reference sequence). The CDR3 extends over 11 amino acids. V trimming: 6 bases; J trimming: 7 bases; junction bases outside the gene matches: 3. DNA for the CDR3: TGCAGTGCGAGCAGGGGGAATGAGCAGTTCTTC. It encodes CSASRGNEQFF.

The V and J genes are TRBV7-9 and TRBJ2-7; maybe TRBD1 (6 bases). CDR3 length: 14 residues. Germline V gives CDR1 SEHNR, CDR2 FQNEAQ (reference sequence). V shed 3 bases and J shed 6 bases, with 15 bases lying between them. CDR3 coding DNA: TGTGCCAGCAGCTTCTCAGGACAGTTTTCCGAGCAGTACTTC. This gives the protein CASSFSGQFSEQYF. The variable domain in full, completed from reference TRBV7-9 and TRBJ2-7, reads DTGVSQNPRHKITKRGQNVTFRCDPISEHNRLYWYRQTLGQGPEFLTYFQNEAQLEKSRLLSDRFSAERPKGSFSTLEIQRTEQGDSAMYLCASSFSGQFSEQYFGPGTRLTVT.